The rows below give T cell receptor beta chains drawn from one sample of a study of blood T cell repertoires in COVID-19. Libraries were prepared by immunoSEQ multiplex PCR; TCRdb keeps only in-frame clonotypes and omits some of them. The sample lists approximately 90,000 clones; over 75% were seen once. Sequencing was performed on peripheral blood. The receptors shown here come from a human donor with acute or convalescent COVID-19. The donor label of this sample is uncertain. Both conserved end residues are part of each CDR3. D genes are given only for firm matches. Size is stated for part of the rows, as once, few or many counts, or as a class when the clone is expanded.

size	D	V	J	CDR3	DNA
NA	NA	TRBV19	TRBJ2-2	CASIDDPHNTAGELFF	TGTGCCAGTATTGATGATCCCCACAACACCGCCGGGGAGCTGTTTTTT
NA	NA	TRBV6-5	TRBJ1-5	CASQGTSNQPQHF	TGTGCCAGCCAGGGGACTAGCAATCAGCCCCAGCATTTT
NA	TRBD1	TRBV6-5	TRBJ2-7	CASRSATGGSYEQYF	TGTGCCAGCAGAAGCGCGACAGGGGGATCCTACGAGCAGTACTTC
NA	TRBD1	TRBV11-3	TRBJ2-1	CASSLAGTAIYNEQFF	TGTGCCAGCAGCTTAGCAGGGACAGCGATTTACAATGAGCAGTTCTTC
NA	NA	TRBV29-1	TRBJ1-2	CSVDTMARGYTF	TGCAGCGTTGATACTATGGCACGGGGCTACACCTTC
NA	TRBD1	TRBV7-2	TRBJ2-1	CASSLEGTGVTEQFF	TGTGCCAGCAGCTTAGAGGGGACAGGGGTTACTGAGCAGTTCTTC
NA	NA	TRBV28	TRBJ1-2	CASSFQAPYGYTF	TGTGCCAGCAGTTTCCAGGCTCCCTATGGCTACACCTTC
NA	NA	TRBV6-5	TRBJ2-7	CASSPEGQTYEQYF	TGTGCCAGCAGTCCGGAGGGTCAGACCTACGAGCAGTACTTC
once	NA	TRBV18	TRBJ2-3	CASSPVQGQVDTQYF	TGTGCCAGCTCACCTGTGCAGGGGCAGGTTGATACGCAGTATTTT
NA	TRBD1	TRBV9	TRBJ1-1	CASTPTGKTLGEAFF	TGTGCCAGCACCCCGACAGGGAAAACCCTAGGGGAAGCTTTCTTT
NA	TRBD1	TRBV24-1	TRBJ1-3	CATTQGPGNTIYF	TGTGCCACCACACAGGGGCCTGGAAACACCATATATTTT
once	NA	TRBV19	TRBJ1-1	CASIRKNTEAFF	TGTGCCAGCATCAGGAAGAACACTGAAGCTTTCTTT
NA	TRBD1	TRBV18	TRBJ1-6	CASSPSLGQGAHF	TGTGCCAGCTCACCCTCCCTTGGACAGGGTGCCCACTTT
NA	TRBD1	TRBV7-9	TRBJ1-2	CASSLGQGTIGYTF	TGTGCCAGCAGCCTCGGACAGGGGACCATTGGCTACACCTTC
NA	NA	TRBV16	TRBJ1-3	CASSTQATSGNTIYF	TGTGCCAGCAGCACCCAGGCGACCTCTGGAAACACCATATATTTT
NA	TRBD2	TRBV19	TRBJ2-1	CASSKAGGAEVYNEQFF	TGTGCCAGTAGTAAGGCCGGGGGGGCAGAGGTCTACAATGAGCAGTTCTTC
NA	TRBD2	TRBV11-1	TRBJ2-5	CASSPGLAGDQETQYF	TGTGCCAGCAGCCCGGGACTAGCGGGGGACCAAGAGACCCAGTACTTC
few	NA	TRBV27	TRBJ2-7	CASGTTYEQYF	TGTGCCAGCGGGACAACCTACGAGCAGTACTTC
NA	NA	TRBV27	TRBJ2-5	CASSPQGTVFETQYF	TGTGCCAGCAGTCCCCAGGGGACCGTCTTCGAGACCCAGTACTTC
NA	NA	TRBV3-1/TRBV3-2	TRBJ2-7	CASSQQGTYEQYF	TGTGCCAGCAGCCAGCAGGGGACCTACGAGCAGTACTTC
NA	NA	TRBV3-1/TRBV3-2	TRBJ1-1	CASSQGRDGAFF	TGTGCCAGCAGCCAAGGGAGGGACGGAGCTTTCTTT
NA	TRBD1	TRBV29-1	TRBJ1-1	CSVRRDSGMNTEAFF	TGCAGCGTCAGAAGGGACAGTGGGATGAACACTGAAGCTTTCTTT
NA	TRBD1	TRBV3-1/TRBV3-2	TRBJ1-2	CASSQVGTEQSNYGYTF	TGTGCCAGCAGCCAAGTGGGGACAGAACAATCTAACTATGGCTACACCTTC
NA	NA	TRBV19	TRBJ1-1	CATPPTAPQGAFF	TGTGCCACCCCTCCCACAGCTCCTCAGGGAGCTTTCTTT
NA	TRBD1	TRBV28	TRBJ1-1	CASGLGTGNTEAFF	TGTGCCAGCGGCCTCGGGACAGGGAACACTGAAGCTTTCTTT
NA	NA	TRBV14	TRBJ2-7	CASSQVLDSPYEQYF	TGTGCCAGCAGCCAAGTTTTGGACAGCCCCTACGAGCAGTACTTC
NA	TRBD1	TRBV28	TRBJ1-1	CASRRRGQGNTEAFF	TGTGCCAGCAGAAGAAGGGGACAGGGTAACACTGAAGCTTTCTTT
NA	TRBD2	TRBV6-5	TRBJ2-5	CASSYSPSGGEETQYF	TGTGCCAGCAGTTACTCGCCTAGCGGGGGGGAAGAGACCCAGTACTTC
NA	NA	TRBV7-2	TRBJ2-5	CASSPKANQETQYF	TGTGCCAGCAGCCCGAAAGCCAACCAAGAGACCCAGTACTTC
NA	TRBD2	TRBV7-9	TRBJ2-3	CASSLALLAGGTDTQYF	TGTGCCAGCAGCTTAGCCCTACTAGCGGGCGGCACAGATACGCAGTATTTT
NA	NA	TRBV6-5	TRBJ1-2	CASTNERAQGYTF	TGTGCCAGCACCAACGAGAGGGCTCAGGGCTACACCTTC
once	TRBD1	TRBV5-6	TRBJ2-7	CASSLQGAIEQYF	TGTGCCAGCAGCCTTCAGGGGGCGATTGAGCAGTACTTC
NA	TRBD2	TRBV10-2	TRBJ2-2	CASSESIIGRAGELFF	TGCGCCAGCAGTGAGTCCATAATAGGGAGGGCCGGGGAGCTGTTTTTT
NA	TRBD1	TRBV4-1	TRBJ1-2	CASSPGTGKNYGYTF	TGCGCCAGCAGCCCCGGGACAGGGAAAAACTATGGCTACACCTTC
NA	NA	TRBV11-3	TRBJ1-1	CASSLPTGMNIEAFF	TGTGCCAGCAGCTTACCCACAGGGATGAACATTGAAGCTTTCTTT
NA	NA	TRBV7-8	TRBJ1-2	CASSPGRGTYGYTF	TGTGCCAGCAGCCCCGGGAGGGGGACCTATGGCTACACCTTC
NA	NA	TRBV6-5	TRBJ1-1	CASRDDRLNTEAFF	TGTGCCAGCAGAGATGACAGACTGAACACTGAAGCTTTCTTT
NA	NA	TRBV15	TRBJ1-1	CATSRDNGRTEAFF	TGTGCCACCAGCAGAGATAATGGGAGGACTGAAGCTTTCTTT
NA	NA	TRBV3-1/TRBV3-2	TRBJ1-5	CASSLGGLNQPQHF	TGTGCCAGCAGCCTGGGAGGGCTCAATCAGCCCCAGCATTTT
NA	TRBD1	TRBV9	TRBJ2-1	CASSWTGNEQFF	TGTGCCAGCAGCTGGACAGGCAATGAGCAGTTCTTC
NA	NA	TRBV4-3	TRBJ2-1	CASSQDWRQYNEQFF	TGCGCCAGCAGCCAAGATTGGAGACAGTACAATGAGCAGTTCTTC
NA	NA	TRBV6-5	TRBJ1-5	CASRPLADSNQPQHF	TGTGCCAGCAGACCTTTGGCGGATAGCAATCAGCCCCAGCATTTT
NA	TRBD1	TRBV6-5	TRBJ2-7	CASSYYGTGSYEQYF	TGTGCCAGCAGTTACTACGGGACAGGTTCCTACGAGCAGTACTTC
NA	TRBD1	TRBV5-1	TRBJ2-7	CASSIGQGGYEQYF	TGCGCCAGCAGCATAGGACAGGGGGGCTACGAGCAGTACTTC
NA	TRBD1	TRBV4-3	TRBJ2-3	CASRPGQGAADTQYF	TGCGCCAGCAGACCGGGACAGGGGGCGGCAGATACGCAGTATTTT
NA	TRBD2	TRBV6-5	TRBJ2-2	CATLPLSSGYGELFF	TGTGCCACCCTGCCACTTTCTAGCGGGTACGGGGAGCTGTTTTTT
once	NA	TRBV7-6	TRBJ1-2	CASSYGRDYGYTF	TGTGCCAGCAGTTACGGGAGGGACTATGGCTACACCTTC
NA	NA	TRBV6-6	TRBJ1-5	CASKFGAGHQPQHF	TGTGCCAGCAAATTCGGCGCAGGGCATCAGCCCCAGCATTTT
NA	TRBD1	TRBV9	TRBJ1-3	CASSVAGQGPGGNTIYF	TGTGCCAGCAGCGTAGCTGGACAGGGACCGGGAGGAAACACCATATATTTT
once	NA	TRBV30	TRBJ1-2	CAWSSGSVVGYTF	TGTGCCTGGAGTTCAGGGTCAGTTGTGGGCTACACCTTC
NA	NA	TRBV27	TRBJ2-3	CASSPRIASTDTQYF	TGTGCCAGCAGTCCCAGAATTGCTAGCACAGATACGCAGTATTTT
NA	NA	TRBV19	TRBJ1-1	CASSQGDTEAFF	TGTGCCAGTTCTCAAGGGGACACTGAAGCTTTCTTT
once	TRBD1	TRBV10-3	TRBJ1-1	CAATGTGGAGNTEAFF	TGTGCCGCCACCGGGACAGGGGGCGCGGGGAACACTGAAGCTTTCTTT
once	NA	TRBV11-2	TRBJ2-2	CASSSSRGSELFF	TGTGCCAGCAGCTCGTCCCGGGGGTCCGAGCTGTTTTTT
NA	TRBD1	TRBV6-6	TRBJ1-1	CASSPTRGRNTEAFF	TGTGCCAGCAGTCCAACCAGGGGGCGAAACACTGAAGCTTTCTTT